The present TCR beta chain was sequenced within a study of cytomegalovirus exposure and HLA in healthy donors. The CDR3 is 16 residues long. The germline CDR1 and CDR2 sequences are LGHNA and YNFKEQ. V was cut by 3 bases and J by 4 bases, with 18 bases left in between. It was with 60 Vbeta and 13 Jbeta primers that the PCR ran. Clones were read by immunoSEQ multiplex PCR, and TCRdb kept only the in-frame ones, dropping some. The table has 120,000 or so clones, 60% to 85% seen once. V usage is TRBV4-2 and J usage is TRBJ1-2; D gene uncertain. The sequence was obtained from a woman in her sixties in good health and CMV-seropositive. Sequencing was carried out using PBMCs. The CDR3 sequence: CASSHLSQGGTYGYTF. The DNA for the CDR3 is TGTGCCAGCAGCCACCTGAGCCAAGGAGGAACCTATGGCTACACCTTC.